Listed below are T cell receptor beta chains from one sample, sequenced in a study of blood T cell repertoires in COVID-19. Profiled with immunoSEQ multiplex PCR; TCRdb holds only in-frame clones, not every one. The sample yields 8,500 to 10,000 clones, around 90% seen once. Input material: peripheral blood. These receptors all stem from a woman between 50 and 59 years old with active COVID-19. The CDR3 runs from the conserved cysteine through the conserved F or W. Each record gives: V gene, J gene, D gene, clone size, CDR3 DNA, CDR3 protein. The D gene is left open where the match is weak. Clone size, where shown, is once, few, many, or a class for clones that have expanded.

TRBV2	TRBJ2-1	TRBD1	NA	TGTGCCAGCAGTGAAGAGGGGACAGGGACCTACAATGAGCAGTTCTTC	CASSEEGTGTYNEQFF
TRBV6-5	TRBJ1-3	NA	once	TGTGCCACGGGTGCTGGAAACACCATATATTTT	CATGAGNTIYF
TRBV25-1	TRBJ1-2	NA	NA	TGTGCCAGCAGTGAATGGGAGGGGACTGGCTACACCTTC	CASSEWEGTGYTF
TRBV18	TRBJ2-3	TRBD1	NA	TGTGCCAGCTCACCCACAGGGGTCAGCACAGATACGCAGTATTTT	CASSPTGVSTDTQYF
TRBV7-9	TRBJ1-5	NA	NA	TGTGCCAGCAGCCCTGGATGGGGCTCCGGGGGGGGCAATCAGCCCCAGCATTTT	CASSPGWGSGGGNQPQHF
TRBV3-1/TRBV3-2	TRBJ1-1	NA	once	TGTGCCAGCAGCCACTTAGGGGGGGGTGGCACTGAAGCTTTCTTT	CASSHLGGGGTEAFF
TRBV30	TRBJ2-1	TRBD2	NA	TGTGCCTGGAGTGTACGATGGGGGGGAGGCGGCTCCTACAATGAGCAGTTCTTC	CAWSVRWGGGGSYNEQFF
TRBV27	TRBJ2-1	TRBD1	NA	TGTGCCAGCAGTCCGCCGGGACAGTGGCGGAATGAGCAGTTCTTC	CASSPPGQWRNEQFF
TRBV9	TRBJ1-2	NA	NA	TGTGCCAGCAGCCCGAACTATGGCTACACCTTC	CASSPNYGYTF
TRBV19	TRBJ1-5	TRBD1	NA	TGTGCCAGTAGCCGGGACAGAGGGTCCCCTAATCAGCCCCAGCATTTT	CASSRDRGSPNQPQHF
TRBV7-9	TRBJ2-7	NA	NA	TGTGCCAGCGCAGTTCAGGGGCGCTACGAGCAGTACTTC	CASAVQGRYEQYF
TRBV30	TRBJ1-6	NA	NA	TGTGCCTGGAGCGCAGGGGCCCCACCCCTCCACTTT	CAWSAGAPPLHF
TRBV24-1	TRBJ2-6	TRBD1	NA	TGTGCCACCAATCGGGACAGCCACCTCTCTGGGGCCAACGTCCTGACTTTC	CATNRDSHLSGANVLTF
TRBV18	TRBJ1-5	TRBD1	NA	TGTGCCAGCTCACAGGGACAGGCGAGCAATCAGCCCCAGCATTTT	CASSQGQASNQPQHF
TRBV7-9	TRBJ2-1	NA	NA	TGTGCCAGCAGTCCGGGGAGGTTTGATGAGCAGTTCTTC	CASSPGRFDEQFF
TRBV5-1	TRBJ2-1	TRBD2	NA	TGCGCCAGCAGCTTGGGTTGGGCGGGAGAGGCCTACAATGAGCAGTTCTTC	CASSLGWAGEAYNEQFF
TRBV2	TRBJ1-5	TRBD1	NA	TGTGCCAGCAGTGAAGGGTGGTCAGGGGGGCAGCCCCAGCATTTT	CASSEGWSGGQPQHF
TRBV7-3	TRBJ2-2	NA	NA	TGTGCCAGCAGCTTAAATGGGGACACGAACACCGGGGAGCTGTTTTTT	CASSLNGDTNTGELFF
TRBV7-8	TRBJ2-5	NA	NA	TGTGCCAGCAGCTTAAAACACGGGACACGGGCGAACCAAGAGACCCAGTACTTC	CASSLKHGTRANQETQYF
TRBV5-1	TRBJ1-2	NA	NA	TGCGCCAGCAGCTTGTTACCGACAGGAACCTATGGCTACACCTTC	CASSLLPTGTYGYTF
TRBV2	TRBJ2-3	TRBD2	NA	TGTGCCAGCACCAAACTAGCGGGAGGGGGAGATACGCAGTATTTT	CASTKLAGGGDTQYF
TRBV30	TRBJ2-2	NA	NA	TGTGCCTGGAGTCACAACGGGGAGCTGTTTTTT	CAWSHNGELFF
TRBV24-1	TRBJ2-3	TRBD2	NA	TGTGCCACCAGTGCCCCGGGACTAGCGGGAGCGACAGATACGCAGTATTTT	CATSAPGLAGATDTQYF
TRBV7-2	TRBJ2-7	TRBD2	NA	TGTGCCAGCAGCTTAGATAGCGGGAGAAACGAGCAGTACTTC	CASSLDSGRNEQYF
TRBV28	TRBJ1-1	NA	NA	TGTGCCAGCAGTTTAGTCACAGAACTCATGAACACTGAAGCTTTCTTT	CASSLVTELMNTEAFF
TRBV19	TRBJ2-2	NA	NA	TGTGCCAGTAGTCCAAGACTAGGCACCGGGGAGCTGTTTTTT	CASSPRLGTGELFF
TRBV28	TRBJ2-7	TRBD2	NA	TGTGCCAGCAGTTCACTACTAGCGGGAGGATCCTACGAGCAGTACTTC	CASSSLLAGGSYEQYF
TRBV24-1	TRBJ2-3	NA	once	TGTGCCACCGCCATTGATGGACAGCCCACAGATACGCAGTATTTT	CATAIDGQPTDTQYF
TRBV28	TRBJ2-2	NA	once	TGTGCCAGCTGCGGTGAAGGGGAGCTGTTTTTT	CASCGEGELFF
TRBV2	TRBJ2-2	NA	NA	TGTGCCAGCAGGTGGGGCCCCGGGGAGCTGTTTTTT	CASRWGPGELFF
TRBV28	TRBJ1-6	NA	NA	TGTGCCAGCACCCCAGTGGCTCCCTATAATTCACCCCTCCACTTT	CASTPVAPYNSPLHF
TRBV19	TRBJ2-1	TRBD2	NA	TGTGCCAGTAGTAAGGAGCGGGAGACTGAGCAGTTCTTC	CASSKERETEQFF
TRBV20-1	TRBJ1-2	TRBD1	NA	TGCAGTGCTAGTCGGGACAGTAAGTCGGGAGGCTACACCTTC	CSASRDSKSGGYTF